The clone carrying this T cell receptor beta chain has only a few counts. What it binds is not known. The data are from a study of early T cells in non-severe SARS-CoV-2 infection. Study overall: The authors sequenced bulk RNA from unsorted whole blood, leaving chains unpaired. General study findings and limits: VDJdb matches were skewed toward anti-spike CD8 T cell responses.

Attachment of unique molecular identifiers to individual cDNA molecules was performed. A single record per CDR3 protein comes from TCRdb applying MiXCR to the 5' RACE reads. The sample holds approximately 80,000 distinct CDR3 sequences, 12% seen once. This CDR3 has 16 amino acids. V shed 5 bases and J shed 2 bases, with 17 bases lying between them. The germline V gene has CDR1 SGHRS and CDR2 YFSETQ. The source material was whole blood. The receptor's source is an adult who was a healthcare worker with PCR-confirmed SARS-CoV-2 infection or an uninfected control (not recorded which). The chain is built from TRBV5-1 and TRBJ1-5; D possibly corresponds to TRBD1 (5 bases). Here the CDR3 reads CASRPTPGTGNQPQHF. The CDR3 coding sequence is TGCGCCAGCAGACCTACACCGGGGACGGGCAATCAGCCCCAGCATTTT.